Below, one T cell receptor beta chain is given with its context. This CDR3 has 14 residues. From germline, CDR1 is SGHNT and CDR2 YENEEA. V lost 5 bases and J lost 6, with 17 bases in between. The sample is drawn from a study of blood T cell repertoires in COVID-19. For the study at large: Donors in the United States, Italy and Spain gave samples during acute or convalescent COVID-19. PBMCs, B-cell-depleted T cells, or T cells provided the cDNA or gDNA that made up the material.

As originally analysed: Estimation of nucleated cell counts relied on the amplification of reference gene primers. Data came from immunoSEQ multiplex PCR; TCRdb stores just in-frame clones and leaves some out. That table furnishes V, J and clone size, whereas the DNA furnished D and trimming. The sample shows almost 250,000 clones, more than 75% of them seen only once. The source of this sequence is a woman aged 55-70 years who had recovered from COVID-19. Material: peripheral blood. The chain carries TRBV11-3 and TRBJ2-7; TRBD2 might be the D (6 bases). The CDR3 sequence is CASSQGTSRGEQYF. DNA for the CDR3: TGTGCCAGCAGCCAAGGCACTAGCCGCGGCGAGCAGTACTTC.